This T cell receptor beta chain was sequenced during a study of memory CD4+ T cells and cytomegalovirus serostatus. Study at large: This sample comes from healthy Belgian adults, several CMV seropositive, about 23 seronegative. Findings and caveats of the study: Of under 200 reported CMV TCRbeta sequences, under 70 were found in memory CD4+ repertoires.

Method: immunoSEQ multiplex PCR; TCRdb's copy keeps in-frame clones and lacks some. The data hold some 95,000 clones, with about 80% observed a single time. Per the germline V gene, CDR1 is SGHRS and CDR2 is YFSETQ. V shed 0 bases and J shed 3 bases, with 12 bases lying between them. CDR3 length: 16 amino acids. A word on this clone: Antigen: not known.

The sort gate was single viable CD3+CD4+CD8-CD45RO+ cells for memory CD4+ T cells. The rearrangement uses TRBV5-1 and TRBJ1-4; perhaps TRBD1 as D (5 bases). The sequencing sample was made of memory CD4+ T cells from blood. The clonotype was recovered from an adult in good health and CMV-seropositive. Here the CDR3 reads CASSLGAGFANEKLFF. CDR3 in DNA: TGCGCCAGCAGCTTGGGGGCAGGGTTTGCTAATGAAAAACTGTTTTTT.